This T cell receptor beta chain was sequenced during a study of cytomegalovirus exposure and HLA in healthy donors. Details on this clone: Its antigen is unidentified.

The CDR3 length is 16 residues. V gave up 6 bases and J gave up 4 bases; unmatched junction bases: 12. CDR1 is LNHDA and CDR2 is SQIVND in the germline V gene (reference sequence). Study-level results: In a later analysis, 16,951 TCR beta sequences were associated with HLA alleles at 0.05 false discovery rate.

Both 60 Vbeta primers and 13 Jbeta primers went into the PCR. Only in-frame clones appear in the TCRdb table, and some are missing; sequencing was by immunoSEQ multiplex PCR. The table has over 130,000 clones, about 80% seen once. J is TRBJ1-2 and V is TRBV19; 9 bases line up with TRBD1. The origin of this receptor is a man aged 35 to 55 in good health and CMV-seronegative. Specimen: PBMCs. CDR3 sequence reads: CASRNVPGQGPYGYTF. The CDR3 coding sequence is TGTGCCAGTAGAAACGTCCCGGGACAGGGTCCCTATGGCTACACCTTC.